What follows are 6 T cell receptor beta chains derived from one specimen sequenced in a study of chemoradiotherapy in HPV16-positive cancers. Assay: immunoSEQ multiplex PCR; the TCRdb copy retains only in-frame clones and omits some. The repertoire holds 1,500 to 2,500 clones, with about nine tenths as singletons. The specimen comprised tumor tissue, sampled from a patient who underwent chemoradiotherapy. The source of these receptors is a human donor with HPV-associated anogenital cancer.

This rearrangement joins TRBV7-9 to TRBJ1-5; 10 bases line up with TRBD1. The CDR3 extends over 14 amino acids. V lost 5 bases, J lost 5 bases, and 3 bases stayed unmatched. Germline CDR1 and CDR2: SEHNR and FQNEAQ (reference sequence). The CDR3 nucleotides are TGTGCCAGCAGCATGGACAGGGGGGATCAGCCCCAGCATTTT. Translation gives CASSMDRGDQPQHF.

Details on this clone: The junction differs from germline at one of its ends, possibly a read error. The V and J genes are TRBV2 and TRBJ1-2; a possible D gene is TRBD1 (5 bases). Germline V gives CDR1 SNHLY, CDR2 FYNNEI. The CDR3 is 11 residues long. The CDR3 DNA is TGTGCCAGGTGGGGGACTCAAGGCTTCACCTTC. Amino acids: CARWGTQGFTF. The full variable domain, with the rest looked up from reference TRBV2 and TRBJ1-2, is EPEVTQTPSHQVTQMGQEVILRCVPISNHLYFYWYRQILGQKVEFLVSFYNNEISEKSEIFDDQFSVERPDGSNFTLKIRSTKLEDSAMYFCARWGTQGFTFGSGTRLTVV.

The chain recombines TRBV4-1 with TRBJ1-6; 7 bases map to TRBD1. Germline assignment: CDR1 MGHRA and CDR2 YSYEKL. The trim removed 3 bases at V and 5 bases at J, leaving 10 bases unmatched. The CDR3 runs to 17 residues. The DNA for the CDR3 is TGCGCCAGCAGCCAGACCTTCGGGGACAGTAATAATTCACCCCTCCACTTT. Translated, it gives CASSQTFGDSNNSPLHF.

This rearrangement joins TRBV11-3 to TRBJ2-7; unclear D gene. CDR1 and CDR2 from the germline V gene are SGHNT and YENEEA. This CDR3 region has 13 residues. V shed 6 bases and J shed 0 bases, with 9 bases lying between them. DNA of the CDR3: TGTGCCAGCAGTCATGTGTCCTCCTACGAGCAGTACTTC. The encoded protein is CASSHVSSYEQYF.

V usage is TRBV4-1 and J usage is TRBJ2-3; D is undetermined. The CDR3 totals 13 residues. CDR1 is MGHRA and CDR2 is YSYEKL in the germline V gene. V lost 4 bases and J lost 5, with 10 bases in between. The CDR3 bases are TGCGCCAGCAGCCTCCTGACTGGAGATACGCAGTATTTT. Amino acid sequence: CASSLLTGDTQYF.

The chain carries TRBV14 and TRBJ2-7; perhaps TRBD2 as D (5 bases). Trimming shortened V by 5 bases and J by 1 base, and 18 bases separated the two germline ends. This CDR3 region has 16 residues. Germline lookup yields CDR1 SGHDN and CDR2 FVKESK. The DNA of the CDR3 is TGTGCCAGCAGCTATGGAGAGAACGGGGTATCCTACGAGCAGTACTTC. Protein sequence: CASSYGENGVSYEQYF. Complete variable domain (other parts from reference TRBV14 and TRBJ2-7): EAGVTQFPSHSVIEKGQTVTLRCDPISGHDNLYWYRRVMGKEIKFLLHFVKESKQDESGMPNNRFLAERTGGTYSTLKVQPAELEDSGVYFCASSYGENGVSYEQYFGPGTRLTVT.